In this sample, the clone carrying this T cell receptor (beta chain) turned up a few times. What it binds is unknown. Separate sequencing covered autoproliferating (CFSE-dim) and non-proliferating (CFSE-high) T cells from stimulus-free culture. Pooled replicate wells came from about 50 million CFSE-labeled PBMCs cultured approximately 7 days without stimulus. Without exogenous stimuli, around 0.5 uM CFSE-labeled PBMCs were cultured serum-free. This CDR3 is built from 16 residues. Germline trimming cut 4 bases from V and 0 bases from J; bases unmatched to any gene: 9. Germline V lookup: CDR1 SGHDN, CDR2 FVKESK. The source of the sample is a study of memory B cells and T cells in multiple sclerosis. Study observations and caveats: Normalization was needed because clone-set size differences affected shared clonotype counts.

The repertoire was sequenced with immunoSEQ multiplex PCR; TCRdb's copy has only in-frame clones and lacks some. Among about 45,000 clones listed, 82% were seen once. The sample was PBMCs from blood kept in culture. This receptor was identified in a human donor with multiple sclerosis. V gene TRBV14 combines with J gene TRBJ2-7, with 7 bases aligning to TRBD1. CDR3 sequence reads: CASSRYTGVTSYEQYF. The CDR3 DNA reads as TGTGCCAGCAGCCGGTACACAGGGGTGACCTCCTACGAGCAGTACTTC. Together with reference TRBV14 and TRBJ2-7, the CDR3 gives the full variable domain: EAGVTQFPSHSVIEKGQTVTLRCDPISGHDNLYWYRRVMGKEIKFLLHFVKESKQDESGMPNNRFLAERTGGTYSTLKVQPAELEDSGVYFCASSRYTGVTSYEQYFGPGTRLTVT.